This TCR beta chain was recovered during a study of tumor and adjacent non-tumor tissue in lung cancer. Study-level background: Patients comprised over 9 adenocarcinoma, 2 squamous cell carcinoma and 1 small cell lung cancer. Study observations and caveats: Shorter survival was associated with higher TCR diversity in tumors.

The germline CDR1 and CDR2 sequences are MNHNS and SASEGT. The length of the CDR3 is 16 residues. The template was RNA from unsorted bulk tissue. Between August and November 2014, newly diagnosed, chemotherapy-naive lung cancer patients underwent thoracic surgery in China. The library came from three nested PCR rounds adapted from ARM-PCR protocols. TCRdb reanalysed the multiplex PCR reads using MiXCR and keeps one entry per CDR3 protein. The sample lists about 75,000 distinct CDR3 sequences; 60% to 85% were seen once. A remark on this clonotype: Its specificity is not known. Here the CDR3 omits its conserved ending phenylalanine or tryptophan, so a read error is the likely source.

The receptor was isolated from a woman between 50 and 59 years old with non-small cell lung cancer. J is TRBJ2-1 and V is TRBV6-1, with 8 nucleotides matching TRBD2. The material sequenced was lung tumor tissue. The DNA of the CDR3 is TGTGCTAGCAGTGAAGCACTAGCGGTAGGAGGAAATGAGCAGTTCCTC. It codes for CASSEALAVGGNEQFL.